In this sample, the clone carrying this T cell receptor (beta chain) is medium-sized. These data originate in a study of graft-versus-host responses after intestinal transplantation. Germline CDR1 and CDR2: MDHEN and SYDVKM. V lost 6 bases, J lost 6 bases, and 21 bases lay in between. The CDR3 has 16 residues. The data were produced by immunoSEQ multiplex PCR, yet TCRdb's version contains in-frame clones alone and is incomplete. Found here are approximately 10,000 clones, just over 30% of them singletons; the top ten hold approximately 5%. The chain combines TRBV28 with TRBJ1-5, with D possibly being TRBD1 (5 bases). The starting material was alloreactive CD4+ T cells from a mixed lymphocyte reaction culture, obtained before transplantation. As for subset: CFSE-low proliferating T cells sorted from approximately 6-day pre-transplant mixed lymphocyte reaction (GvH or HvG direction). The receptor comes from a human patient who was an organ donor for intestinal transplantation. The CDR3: CASSPLRGIGTQPQHF. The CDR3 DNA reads TGTGCCAGCAGCCCCTTGAGGGGAATCGGCACTCAGCCCCAGCATTTT.